This T cell receptor (beta chain) came from a study of blood T cell repertoires in COVID-19. The V end was cut by 6 bases, the J end by 2 bases, with 10 bases between. Germline CDR1 is KGHSH and CDR2 is LQKENI. The CDR3 extends over 13 amino acids. Assay: immunoSEQ multiplex PCR; the TCRdb copy retains only in-frame clones and omits some. The data hold 60,000 to 65,000 clones, with about four fifths observed a single time. The receptor was derived from a human donor in a cohort sampled during active COVID-19. Sequenced input: peripheral blood. The chain uses TRBV18 and TRBJ2-5; TRBD2 is a possible D gene (5 bases). The CDR3 spells CASSPGLQETQYF. CDR3 sequence (DNA): TGTGCCAGCTCCCCCGGACTTCAAGAGACCCAGTACTTC.